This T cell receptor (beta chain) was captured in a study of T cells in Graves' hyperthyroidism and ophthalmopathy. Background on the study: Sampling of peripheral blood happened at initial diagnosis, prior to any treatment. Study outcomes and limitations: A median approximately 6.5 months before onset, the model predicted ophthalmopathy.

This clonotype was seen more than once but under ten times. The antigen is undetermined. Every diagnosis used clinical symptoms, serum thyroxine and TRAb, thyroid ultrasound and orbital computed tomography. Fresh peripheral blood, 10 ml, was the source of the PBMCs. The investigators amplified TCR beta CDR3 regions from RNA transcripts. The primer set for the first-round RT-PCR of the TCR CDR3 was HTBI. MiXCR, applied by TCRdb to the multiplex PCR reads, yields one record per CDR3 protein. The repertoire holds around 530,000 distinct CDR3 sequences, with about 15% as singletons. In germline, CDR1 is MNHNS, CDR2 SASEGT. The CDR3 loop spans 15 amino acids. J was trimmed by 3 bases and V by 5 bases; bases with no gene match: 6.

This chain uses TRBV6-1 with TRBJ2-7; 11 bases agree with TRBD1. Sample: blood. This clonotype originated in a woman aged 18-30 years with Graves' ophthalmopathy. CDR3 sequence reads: CASSPDRGRFYEQYF. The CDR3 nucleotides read TGTGCCAGCAGTCCGGACAGGGGGCGCTTCTACGAGCAGTACTTC.